This T cell receptor beta chain was recorded in a study of beta chain features in type 1 diabetes. The wider study: The patient and healthy donor groups were comparable for age, gender and cell yields. General study points: TCRB CDR3 length was moderately but significantly reduced in all four CD4+ subsets of Type 1 diabetes patients.

Concerning this clone: Antigen unknown.

All of the isolated RNA was reverse transcribed, so expressed TCRB transcripts were sequenced. Assay used: immunoSEQ multiplex PCR; TCRdb lists only in-frame clones, some missing. Among 900,000 or so clones, roughly 15% were seen once, and the ten largest hold 0.02% to 0.03%. Germline CDR1 and CDR2: MDHEN and SYDVKM. This CDR3 contains 19 residues. V was pared by 5 bases and J by 6 bases, with 28 bases between. The TCR sequence derives from a woman between 18 and 30 years old in good health. This chain joins TRBV28 and TRBJ2-2, with D possibly called TRBD1 or TRBD2 (7 bases each). Sequences were obtained from naive CD4+ T cells from blood. CDR3 in DNA: TGTGCCAGCAGTCAAAACAGGGGTTCTTTTGGACTAGGTCCCGGGGAGCTGTTTTTT. Amino acids: CASSQNRGSFGLGPGELFF. Together with reference TRBV28 and TRBJ2-2, the CDR3 gives the full variable domain: DVKVTQSSRYLVKRTGEKVFLECVQDMDHENMFWYRQDPGLGLRLIYFSYDVKMKEKGDIPEGYSVSREKKERFSLILESASTNQTSMYLCASSQNRGSFGLGPGELFFGEGSRLTVL.